This T cell receptor (beta chain) stems from a study of cytomegalovirus exposure and HLA in healthy donors. Study findings and constraints: Among TCR sequences, most were rare, though some public TCRs appeared in many donors.

To note about this clone: The antigen remains unidentified. One junction end does not reproduce the germline sequence, and a read error may be involved.

The study ran its PCR with 60 Vbeta and 13 Jbeta primers. Profiled with immunoSEQ multiplex PCR; TCRdb holds only in-frame clones, not every one. The data show fewer than 90,000 clones, around 80% seen once. The CDR3 extends over 19 amino acids. CDR1 is LGHNT, CDR2 FRNRAP, per germline. The rearrangement links TRBV12-5 to TRBJ1-3; a weak D match, TRBD1 (5 bases). The specimen was PBMCs. The sequence came from a male donor in good health and CMV-seropositive. The CDR3 nucleotides read TGTGCTAGTGCTTTGATAGTCGCAGGGCAGGGAAAAGCTGGAAACACCATATATTTT. This gives the protein CASALIVAGQGKAGNTIYF.